The source of this T cell receptor (beta chain) is a study of CD8 T cells in Susac syndrome. This clonotype was picked up one time. The germline V gene encodes CDR1 SGHTA and CDR2 FQGNSA. The CDR3 consists of 17 residues. V lost 1 base and J lost 0, with 15 bases in between. Random hexamers primed reverse transcription of roughly 0.45 to 1 ug RNA. TCRdb fed the immunoSEQ multiplex PCR reads into MiXCR, producing one record per CDR3 protein. The table has around 20,000 distinct CDR3 sequences, around 96% seen once. Sequenced material: CD8+ T cells from PBMCs. The receptor comes from a human donor in good health. This chain joins TRBV7-2 and TRBJ2-5, with a tentative D call TRBD2 (5 bases). This CDR3 reads CASSLGGAHKYQETQYF. DNA for the CDR3: TGTGCCAGCAGCTTAGGGGGAGCGCATAAATACCAAGAGACCCAGTACTTC.